The clone carrying this T cell receptor beta chain was counted at least ten times. What it recognizes is unknown. At one end, the junction sequence differs from germline, possibly due to a read error. This record comes from a study of T-cell memory formation after mild COVID-19. Overall study: TCR clusters showed largely donor specificity.

Study-wide results and caveats: Cross-reactive memory appears to have joined, as suggested by some responding clones showing up in pre-infection memory. Day 15 to 85 contracting clones showed balanced CD4/CD8; later expanders leaned CD4+.

MiXCR, applied by TCRdb to the 5' RACE reads, yields one record per CDR3 protein. The data contain almost 550,000 distinct CDR3 sequences, over 20% of them singletons. The germline gives CDR1 SGHTA, CDR2 FQGNSA. This CDR3 is built from 16 residues. Sequencing input: PBMCs or a T cell subset sorted from them (not recorded which). This clonotype was obtained from an adult woman who had mild COVID-19 (a few samples of this study predate the infection). Cell type and time point are not known. The chain carries TRBV7-2 and TRBJ1-2; D may be TRBD1 (6 bases). The CDR3 bases are TGTGCCAGCAGATTAGGGGGGCCGCGAGCTAACTATGGCTACACCTTC. It is translated as CASRLGGPRANYGYTF. The complete variable domain, with remaining parts taken from reference TRBV7-2 and TRBJ1-2, reads GAGVSQSPSNKVTEKGKDVELRCDPISGHTALYWYRQSLGQGLEFLIYFQGNSAPDKSGLPSDRFSAERTGGSVSTLTIQRTQQEDSAVYLCASRLGGPRANYGYTFGSGTRLTVV.